This TCR beta chain was recorded in a study of STAT5B mutations in CD4+ large granular lymphocyte leukemia. As for the study in general: Healthy donors showed HLA-associated enrichment of the CDR3 'QG' motif. Overall study results and limits: TRBV06-family usage was enriched in top patient clones (8/27) versus controls (2/35).

A word on this clone: Its antigen is still unknown.

Sequenced by immunoSEQ multiplex PCR; TCRdb stores in-frame clones only, minus some. The sample lists about 30,000 clones, about 78% occurring once. Trimming pared 4 bases from V and 7 bases from J, leaving 14 bases between. Germline loops: CDR1 SQVTM, CDR2 ANQGSEA. CDR3 length: 13 residues. The sequenced sample consisted of CD4+ T cells from blood buffy coats. This clonotype was obtained from a human donor in good health. The V and J genes are TRBV29-1 and TRBJ2-1, with D perhaps TRBD1 or TRBD2 (6 bases each). The CDR3 DNA sequence: TGCAGCGTTGGAACAGGAGGGGGGAATGAGCAGTTCTTC. Translating gives CSVGTGGGNEQFF.